Below are 27 T cell receptor beta chains sequenced from a single sample in a study of cytomegalovirus exposure and HLA in healthy donors. The PCR had 60 Vbeta and 13 Jbeta primers. Repertoires were generated with immunoSEQ multiplex PCR, while TCRdb's copy carries only in-frame clones and drops some. Of some 150,000 clones in the sample, about three quarters were seen once. Sequenced: PBMCs. These receptors originate from a female donor in good health and CMV-seropositive.

The chain's CDR3 is CASSPNAVTGNTIYF. The CDR3 DNA reads as TGCGCCAGCAGCCCGAATGCGGTAACCGGAAACACCATATATTTT. The chain links TRBV5-1 to TRBJ1-3; D is undetermined. This CDR3 comprises 15 residues. V was clipped by 4 bases and J by 4 bases, with 15 bases between them. The germline V gene encodes CDR1 SGHRS and CDR2 YFSETQ.

Concerning this clone: Compared with germline, one end of the junction differs, possibly owing to a read error. The chain has TRBV7-9 and TRBJ2-5; D unresolved. The CDR3 totals 12 residues. CDR1 and CDR2 (germline): SEHNR, FQNEAQ (reference sequence). The CDR3 DNA reads as TGTTCCAGCAGCTTAGCAGCCGGGACCCAGTACTTC. It translates to CSSSLAAGTQYF.

The V gene is TRBV6-1, the J gene TRBJ1-1; 9 bases fit TRBD1. Germline V gives CDR1 MNHNS, CDR2 SASEGT. The CDR3 extends over 14 amino acids. Unmatched junction bases numbered 7, after V lost 7 bases and J lost 4 bases. DNA for the CDR3: TGTGCCAGCACCCCACAGGGGGCGGGCACTGAAGCTTTCTTT. Its translation is CASTPQGAGTEAFF.

This chain joins TRBV20-1 and TRBJ2-1; maybe TRBD2 (6 bases). The CDR3 is 11 residues long. Germline values: CDR1 DFQATT, CDR2 SNEGSKA (reference sequence). The ends were cut back, 6 bases at V and 8 bases at J, with 11 bases in the middle. The CDR3 region is CSAGGRDEQFF. CDR3 DNA sequence: TGCAGTGCCGGAGGGCGCGATGAGCAGTTCTTC.

In its sample, this clone was seen a few times. The chain combines TRBV30 with TRBJ2-7; D perhaps matches TRBD2 (7 bases). The CDR3 runs to 15 residues. The ends were cut back, 1 base at V and 4 bases at J, with 17 bases in the middle. The germline V gene has CDR1 GTSNPN and CDR2 SVGIG (reference sequence). Here the CDR3 DNA reads TGTGCCTGGAGTGGCGGACTAGGGGGTTTGTACGAGCAGTACTTC. This encodes CAWSGGLGGLYEQYF.

The DNA for the CDR3 is TGTGCCAGCAGCCCTCCAGGGGTAGGAGGAAACACCATATATTTT. Amino acid sequence: CASSPPGVGGNTIYF. The rearrangement joins TRBV28 to TRBJ1-3; tentatively, D is TRBD1 (6 bases). Trimming took off 6 bases at V and 4 bases at J, with 16 bases between the two ends. Germline values: CDR1 MDHEN, CDR2 SYDVKM. The CDR3 has 15 amino acids.

This chain connects TRBV7-9 to TRBJ1-1, with D perhaps matching TRBD1 (5 bases). CDR1 is SEHNR, CDR2 FQNEAQ, per germline (reference sequence). V was trimmed by 4 bases and J by 1 base, leaving 10 bases between them. The CDR3 is 14 amino acids. CDR3: CASSSQARNTEAFF. The CDR3 nucleotides read TGTGCCAGCAGCTCACAGGCTCGGAACACTGAAGCTTTCTTT.

This clone has only a few counts. The V call is TRBV7-9, the J call TRBJ2-2, with D uncertain. The CDR3 sequence is 15 residues long. The ends were cut back, 4 bases at V and 5 bases at J, with 14 bases in the middle. Germline V gene sequence: CDR1 SEHNR, CDR2 FQNEAQ (reference sequence). CDR3 loop: CASSSIQLPTGELFF. In DNA form, the CDR3 reads TGTGCCAGCAGCTCCATACAGCTACCTACCGGGGAGCTGTTTTTT. Together with reference TRBV7-9 and TRBJ2-2, the CDR3 gives the full variable domain: DTGVSQNPRHKITKRGQNVTFRCDPISEHNRLYWYRQTLGQGPEFLTYFQNEAQLEKSRLLSDRFSAERPKGSFSTLEIQRTEQGDSAMYLCASSSIQLPTGELFFGEGSRLTVL.

The chain combines TRBV18 with TRBJ2-5, with a tentative D call TRBD1 (6 bases). Matching the DNA end better, TRBJ2-7 makes the J call doubtful. Germline V gene data show CDR1 as KGHSH and CDR2 as LQKENI. The CDR3 extends over 12 amino acids. This CDR3 is CASSRDTYEQYF. In DNA form, the CDR3 reads TGTGCCAGCTCACGGGACACCTACGAGCAGTACTTC.

The CDR3 region is CASSITGQGSYEQYF. In DNA form, the CDR3 reads TGTGCCAGTAGTATAACAGGACAGGGTTCCTACGAGCAGTACTTC. This chain connects TRBV19 to TRBJ2-7; 8 bases agree with TRBD1. CDR1 LNHDA and CDR2 SQIVND come from the germline V gene (reference sequence). The CDR3 contains 15 residues. V lost 2 bases and J lost 1; bases outside the gene matches: 4.

The chain uses TRBV27 and TRBJ1-1; no definite D call. Germline V gene sequence: CDR1 MNHEY, CDR2 SMNVEV (reference sequence). Trimming removed 3 bases at V and 1 base at J, with 6 bases between. This CDR3 has 13 residues. The CDR3 coding sequence is TGTGCCAGCAGTTTCGCAGGGAACACTGAAGCTTTCTTT. Amino acids: CASSFAGNTEAFF.

The rearrangement links TRBV18 to TRBJ1-2; D gene uncertain. The V gene's germline CDR1 is KGHSH and CDR2 LQKENI. V dropped 2 bases and J dropped 7 bases, with 17 bases sitting between them. The CDR3 has 15 amino acids. In nucleotides, the CDR3 is TGTGCCAGCTCACCAAACCCAGCGGCTGACGGTGGCTACACCTTC. This gives the protein CASSPNPAADGGYTF.

The CDR3, as DNA: TGCGCCAGCAGCTTGTTCCAGGGGGATAATGAAAAACTGTTTTTT. It specifies CASSLFQGDNEKLFF. This rearrangement joins TRBV5-1 to TRBJ1-4; 7 bases are a match to TRBD1. The junction had 4 bases not matched to a gene; V was cut back by 1 base and J by 4 bases. Germline V gives CDR1 SGHRS, CDR2 YFSETQ. CDR3 length: 15 amino acids.

This clone was seen a single time. The genes are TRBV11-2 and TRBJ2-1, with 11 bases fitting TRBD2. The CDR3 extends over 15 amino acids. After removal of 6 bases from V and 6 bases from J, the junction contained 7 bases not matched to a gene. Germline assignment: CDR1 SGHAT and CDR2 FQNNGV. Here the CDR3 reads CASRKIAGGLNEQFF. DNA for the CDR3: TGTGCCAGCAGGAAAATAGCGGGGGGGCTCAATGAGCAGTTCTTC.

V is TRBV7-2 and J is TRBJ1-2, with D tentatively TRBD1 (6 bases). This CDR3 has 14 amino acids. Trimming removed 2 bases from V and 7 bases from J, with 14 bases in between. Germline CDR1 is SGHTA and CDR2 is FQGNSA. For the CDR3, the DNA is TGTGCCAGCAGCTTAATCTGGGGGGGCTCTGGCTACACCTTC. Translating it yields CASSLIWGGSGYTF.

This clone was seen only a few times. CDR3 coding DNA: TGTGCCAGCAGCTTAGAGAAGCAGGGGAGGGCGGAAGCTTTCTTT. Translation: CASSLEKQGRAEAFF. The chain uses TRBV7-9 and TRBJ1-1; D may be TRBD1 (6 bases). The germline V and J ends were trimmed by 1 base and 8 bases, with 17 bases remaining between them. There are 15 residues in the CDR3. Germline V CDR1 and CDR2: SEHNR, FQNEAQ (reference sequence).

The genes are TRBV20-1 and TRBJ2-3; a weak D match, TRBD2 (5 bases). This CDR3 is built from 11 residues. Germline CDR1 reads DFQATT; CDR2 reads SNEGSKA (reference sequence). V lost 5 bases, J lost 15 bases, and 18 bases lay in between. Here the CDR3 DNA reads TGCAGTGCTCTAACGCGGACTTTTCTTTATTTT. Its translation is CSALTRTFLYF.

This clone was counted once. The rearrangement uses TRBV6-6 and TRBJ1-1, with a weak D call TRBD1 (5 bases). The CDR3 loop spans 14 amino acids. Trimming cost V 4 bases and J 1 base, with 10 bases left between them. Germline V gene lookup returns CDR1 MNHNY and CDR2 SVGAGI (reference sequence). DNA for the CDR3: TGTGCCAGCAGTTTGACAGCTAAGAACACTGAAGCTTTCTTT. Translation: CASSLTAKNTEAFF.

The chain recombines TRBV18 with TRBJ2-7; D is perhaps TRBD1 (5 bases). Germline V gives CDR1 KGHSH, CDR2 LQKENI. This CDR3 has 15 residues. V was trimmed by 2 bases and J by 4 bases, leaving 15 bases between them. The DNA for the CDR3 is TGTGCCAGCTCACCAACGGCGGCAGGGATGTACGAGCAGTACTTC. It translates to CASSPTAAGMYEQYF.

This sequence joins TRBV29-1 and TRBJ2-7; TRBD2 agrees at 10 bases. Germline V gives CDR1 SQVTM, CDR2 ANQGSEA. J was trimmed by 0 bases and V by 5 bases; bases with no gene match: 4. This CDR3 spans 14 amino acids. The CDR3 spells CSVRLAGASYEQYF. The CDR3 DNA follows: TGCAGCGTTAGACTAGCGGGCGCCTCCTACGAGCAGTACTTC.

CDR3 protein: CAGGLLLNQPQHF. The CDR3 DNA reads as TGTGCCGGAGGACTTCTCTTAAATCAGCCCCAGCATTTT. This chain joins TRBV2 and TRBJ1-5, with D unclear. The CDR3 extends over 13 amino acids. V was shortened by 11 bases and J by 4 bases, with 15 bases between the two germline ends. Germline V gene sequence: CDR1 SNHLY, CDR2 FYNNEI.

This clone was seen more than once but under ten times. The rearrangement uses TRBV6-1 and TRBJ2-5; TRBD1 matches at 10 bases. The CDR3 extends over 15 amino acids. The germline V gene has CDR1 MNHNS and CDR2 SASEGT. Trimming at V came to 5 bases and at J to 7 bases, leaving 10 bases not matched to a gene. The CDR3 DNA is TGTGCCAGCAGTAAACTGGGACAGGGGAGGGGGACCCAGTACTTC. Amino acids: CASSKLGQGRGTQYF.

The V gene is TRBV7-9, the J gene TRBJ2-3; 7 bases align to TRBD2. The CDR3 sequence is 16 residues long. Trimming cost V 5 bases and J 3 bases; bases outside gene matches: 11. Per the germline V gene, CDR1 is SEHNR and CDR2 is FQNEAQ (reference sequence). The CDR3 reads CASSPNPAGTTDTQYF. For the CDR3, the DNA is TGTGCCAGCAGCCCCAATCCAGCGGGGACTACAGATACGCAGTATTTT.

On this clone: Other DNA sequences in this sample translate to the same CDR3. This rearrangement joins TRBV7-9 to TRBJ1-1, with D perhaps matching TRBD1 (5 bases). Trimming pared 1 base from V and 0 bases from J, leaving 9 bases between. This CDR3 comprises 15 residues. Germline CDR1 SEHNR, CDR2 FQNEAQ (reference sequence). The CDR3 loop is CASSLVGGLNTEAFF. DNA for the CDR3: TGTGCCAGCAGCTTAGTCGGGGGTTTGAACACTGAAGCTTTCTTT.

This clone was detected only a few times. V and J are TRBV5-1 and TRBJ2-6; TRBD1 matches at 9 bases. Germline V lookup: CDR1 SGHRS, CDR2 YFSETQ. CDR3 size: 20 residues. Unmatched junction bases numbered 12, after V lost 1 base and J lost 1 base. CDR3 in DNA: TGCGCCAGCAGCTTGATCGTTTGGGACAGGGTAGGATCTGGGGCCAACGTCCTGACTTTC. Translation: CASSLIVWDRVGSGANVLTF.

In this sample, this clone turned up a few times. J is TRBJ1-1 and V is TRBV19, with no clear D. V shed 4 bases and J shed 1 base, with 7 bases lying between them. From germline, CDR1 is LNHDA and CDR2 SQIVND (reference sequence). The CDR3 sequence is 13 residues long. In nucleotides, the CDR3 is TGTGCCAGTAGTAGGAGCAGGAACACTGAAGCTTTCTTT. It yields the protein CASSRSRNTEAFF.

This chain connects TRBV5-1 to TRBJ2-3; 9 bases map to TRBD2. The CDR3 is made up of 17 amino acids. The germline gives CDR1 SGHRS, CDR2 YFSETQ. Losses at the gene ends were 0 bases for V and 2 bases for J; bases not matched to a gene: 7. The CDR3 coding sequence is TGCGCCAGCAGCTTGGCCCCACTAGCGGGCCCCACAGATACGCAGTATTTT. Its translation is CASSLAPLAGPTDTQYF.